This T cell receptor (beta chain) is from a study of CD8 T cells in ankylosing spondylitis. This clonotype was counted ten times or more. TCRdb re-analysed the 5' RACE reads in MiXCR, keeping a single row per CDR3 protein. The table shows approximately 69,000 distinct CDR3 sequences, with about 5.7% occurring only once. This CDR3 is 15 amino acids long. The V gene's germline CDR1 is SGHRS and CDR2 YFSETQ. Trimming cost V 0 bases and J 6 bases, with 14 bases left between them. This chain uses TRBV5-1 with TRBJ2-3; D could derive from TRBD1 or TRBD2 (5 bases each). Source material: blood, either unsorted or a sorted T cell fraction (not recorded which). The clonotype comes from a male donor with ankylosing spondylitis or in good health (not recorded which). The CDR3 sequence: CASSLVGGEGDTQYF. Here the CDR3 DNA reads TGCGCCAGCAGCTTGGTAGGCGGAGAGGGGGATACGCAGTATTTT.